Listed below are T cell receptor beta chains from one sample, sequenced in a study of blood T cells in healthy people across ages. TCRdb itself ran the 5' RACE reads through MiXCR, one entry per CDR3 protein. This table holds over 1,500,000 distinct CDR3 sequences, roughly two fifths found once. The sequenced material came from blood. These receptors were collected from a human donor in good health. Both conserved end residues are trimmed from each CDR3.

j_gene	v_gene	CDR3aa
TRBJ2-3	TRBV29-1	SARTHPSTDTQY
TRBJ2-4	TRBV6-1	ASSEMEAKNIQY
TRBJ2-4	TRBV6-2/TRBV6-3	ASSFGGPSSNIQY
TRBJ1-2	TRBV6-5	ASSYSSSLPGYT
TRBJ2-7	TRBV10-3	AISGPGQGRYEQY
TRBJ1-2	TRBV12-3/TRBV12-4	ASSPNGEAGYT
TRBJ2-1	TRBV10-3	AISGGGGANEQF
TRBJ1-2	TRBV25-1	ASSDPRTDYGYT
TRBJ2-5	TRBV7-9	ASSLDYQGQY
TRBJ2-7	TRBV19	ASSMVQGGKYEQY
TRBJ1-4	TRBV7-9	ASSFGRFREPSLRREKLF
TRBJ2-1	TRBV7-6	ASSQQARGLRNEQF
TRBJ2-3	TRBV15	ATSGTGGTAVTDTQY
TRBJ1-2	TRBV13	ASSLKGATYGYT
TRBJ1-2	TRBV4-3	ASSQDLQGLVYGYT
TRBJ2-2	TRBV4-2	ASSRAVTSSSNTGELF
TRBJ1-1	TRBV7-9	ASSPRDLNTEAF
TRBJ1-1	TRBV5-1	ASSLGYRGNTEAF
TRBJ1-5	TRBV20-1	SASDHREGLHQPQH
TRBJ2-2	TRBV7-3	ASSLIGVTGELF
TRBJ1-1	TRBV20-1	SARRQMGQAF
TRBJ1-1	TRBV7-2	ASQPFGQMNTEAF
TRBJ2-1	TRBV5-6	ASSRGLGLSSYNEQF
TRBJ1-4	TRBV29-1	SVPGQGMGEKLF
TRBJ2-7	TRBV6-5	ASSHEGGAGIVRYEQY
TRBJ2-1	TRBV25-1	ASSEYFGGDSQNEQF
TRBJ1-5	TRBV7-9	ASSLEASQPQH
TRBJ1-2	TRBV20-1	SARRARNGGYT
TRBJ2-5	TRBV20-1	SARKDRVEEQY
TRBJ1-2	TRBV14	ASSQVDSFYGYT
TRBJ1-2	TRBV7-9	ASSIHAGYGYT
TRBJ1-2	TRBV27	ASRVASAGSYGYT
TRBJ1-2	TRBV7-8	ASSLRQGPGGYT
TRBJ2-7	TRBV6-6	ASSPQGATYEQY
TRBJ2-1	TRBV7-2	ASSLTSGGAPEQF
TRBJ2-3	TRBV12-3/TRBV12-4	ASIIGLGADTQY
TRBJ2-1	TRBV6-5	ASQSGGTYNEQF
TRBJ2-5	TRBV20-1	SAFSPSGREQETQY
TRBJ2-2	TRBV7-3	ASSLIQGAGELF
TRBJ2-1	TRBV20-1	SATNGLAGDYDEQF
NA	TRBV4-2	ASSQDYLSGGPQGTQY